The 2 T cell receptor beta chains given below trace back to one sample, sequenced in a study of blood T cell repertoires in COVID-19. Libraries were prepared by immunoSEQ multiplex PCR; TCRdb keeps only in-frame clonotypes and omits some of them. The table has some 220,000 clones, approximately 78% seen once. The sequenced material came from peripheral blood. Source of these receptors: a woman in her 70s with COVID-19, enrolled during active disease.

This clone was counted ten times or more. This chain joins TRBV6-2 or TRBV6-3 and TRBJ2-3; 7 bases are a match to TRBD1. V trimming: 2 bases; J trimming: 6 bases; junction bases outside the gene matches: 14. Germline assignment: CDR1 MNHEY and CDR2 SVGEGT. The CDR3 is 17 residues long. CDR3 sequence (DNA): TGTGCCAGCAGTTACCTGTCGAGGGACAGAACTCAGGATACGCAGTATTTT. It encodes CASSYLSRDRTQDTQYF.

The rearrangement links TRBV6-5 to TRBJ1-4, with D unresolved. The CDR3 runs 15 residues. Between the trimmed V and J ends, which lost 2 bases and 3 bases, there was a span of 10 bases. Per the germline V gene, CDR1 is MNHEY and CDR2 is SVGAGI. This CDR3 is CASSYTSVPNEKLFF. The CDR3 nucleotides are TGTGCCAGCAGTTACACCTCGGTCCCTAATGAAAAACTGTTTTTT.